This is a list of T cell receptor beta chains from one sample in a study of response to subunit inactivated influenza vaccine. A single record per CDR3 protein comes from TCRdb applying MiXCR to the RT-PCR reads. Counted here are a few hundred thousand distinct CDR3 sequences, less than 7.5% occurring once; the ten biggest clones make up around 13%. The sequenced sample was PBMCs from blood, obtained less than 30 months after vaccination. Receptors originate from a man aged 50-75 years who received an inactivated influenza vaccine. Each CDR3 is given with its conserved first and last residue. D genes are given only for firm matches. Only some rows state a clone size, as once, few, many or a class for expanded clones.

cdr3_nt	cdr3_aa	d_call	v_call	j_call	clone_size
TGTGCCAGCAGCTTAGTGATCCAACAGGGGAAGGACGGGGAGCTGTTTTTT	CASSLVIQQGKDGELFF	TRBD1	TRBV7-2	TRBJ2-2	-
TGTGCCTGGACCCGCGGACTAGCGGGGAACTACAATGAGCAGTTCTTC	CAWTRGLAGNYNEQFF	TRBD2	TRBV30	TRBJ2-1	few
TGTGCCAGCAGCATGGACAGCACAGATACGCAGTATTTT	CASSMDSTDTQYF	-	TRBV5-6	TRBJ2-3	few
TGCAGTGCTAGCGATTCGGGAGCTATTGCCTACGAGCAGTACTTC	CSASDSGAIAYEQYF	-	TRBV20-1	TRBJ2-7	-
TGCGCCAGCAGCCAAGTACAGGGGGAGAACTATGGCTACACCTTC	CASSQVQGENYGYTF	TRBD1	TRBV4-3	TRBJ1-2	-
TGTGCCAGCAGCGGCCAGACTACAGGCGAGCACAGATACAATGAGCAGTTCTTC	CASSGQTTGEHRYNEQFF	-	TRBV5-4	TRBJ2-1	few
TGTGCCATCAGGGGTACCGGGACTAGCAATGAGCAGTTCTTC	CAIRGTGTSNEQFF	TRBD2	TRBV10-3	TRBJ2-1	many
TGCAGTGCTAGTCGTGGGGAAGCGAATTCACCCCTCCACTTT	CSASRGEANSPLHF	-	TRBV20-1	TRBJ1-6	-
TGTGCCAGCAGTGCTGTGGGGACCACCGGGGAGCTGTTTTTT	CASSAVGTTGELFF	-	TRBV2	TRBJ2-2	few
TGCAGCGTTGTGGCAGGGGCCTACGAGCAGTACTTC	CSVVAGAYEQYF	-	TRBV29-1	TRBJ2-7	many
TGCAGTGCTAGAACTGCCCCGGGACAGGGGTCCCGGGACGAGCAGTACTTC	CSARTAPGQGSRDEQYF	TRBD1	TRBV20-1	TRBJ2-7	few
TGCAGTGCTAGCGACAGGGGTAGCAATCAGCCCCAGCATTTT	CSASDRGSNQPQHF	TRBD1	TRBV20-1	TRBJ1-5	many
TGTGCCAGCAGCCCTCGGGAGGAAAACATTCAGTACTTC	CASSPREENIQYF	TRBD2	TRBV7-2	TRBJ2-4	many
TGCGCCAGCAGCGAACAGGCCTACAATGAGCAGTTCTTC	CASSEQAYNEQFF	-	TRBV5-1	TRBJ2-1	few
TGCAGCGTTGAACCAATACAGGGTAGGGGCGACGAGCAGTACTTC	CSVEPIQGRGDEQYF	-	TRBV29-1	TRBJ2-7	-
TGCAGTGCTGCGAGCGGGGGGTCGTACTTC	CSAASGGSYF	TRBD2	TRBV20-1	TRBJ2-5	few
TGCGCCAGCAGCCAAGGACTAGCGAAGTCCTACAATGAGCAGTTCTTC	CASSQGLAKSYNEQFF	TRBD2	TRBV4-1	TRBJ2-1	many
TGCGCCAGCAGCTGGCAGATCCAAGAGACCCAGTACTTC	CASSWQIQETQYF	-	TRBV5-1	TRBJ2-5	many
TGTGCCAGCACGCTCGGGGGGGCTAGCACAGATACGCAGTATTTT	CASTLGGASTDTQYF	TRBD2	TRBV9	TRBJ2-3	-
TGTGCCATCAGTGAGACGTCACCTTCTAACAATGAGCAGTTCTTC	CAISETSPSNNEQFF	-	TRBV10-3	TRBJ2-1	few
TGCAGTGCTAGAGAGACAGGAAACATTCAGTACTTC	CSARETGNIQYF	-	TRBV20-1	TRBJ2-4	few
TGTGCCAGCAGCTACGGGACAGGGCGGCTCGAGACCCAGTACTTC	CASSYGTGRLETQYF	TRBD1	TRBV6-5	TRBJ2-5	few
TGCGCCAGCAGTGGAGGACAGGGGTACACCGGGGAGCTGTTTTTT	CASSGGQGYTGELFF	TRBD1	TRBV5-1	TRBJ2-2	many
TGTGCCAGCAGCGTAGCTAGGACTAGCACAGATACGCAGTATTTT	CASSVARTSTDTQYF	-	TRBV9	TRBJ2-3	-
TGCAGTGCGCTAGCGGGGGGGCACACCGGGGAGCTGTTTTTT	CSALAGGHTGELFF	TRBD2	TRBV20-1	TRBJ2-2	-
TGCAGCGTTGCGACCCGGGACTACATAGGGAATGAGCAGTTCTTC	CSVATRDYIGNEQFF	TRBD2	TRBV29-1	TRBJ2-1	-
TGTGCCAGCAGTTCCCCTGGGGCCTATCCCCAAAAACTGTTTTTT	CASSSPGAYPQKLFF	-	TRBV12-3/TRBV12-4	TRBJ1-4	few
TGTGCCAGCAGTTTGGGCACTTTCCCCTTCACACCCGGGGAGCTGTTTTTT	CASSLGTFPFTPGELFF	-	TRBV28	TRBJ2-2	many
TGTGCCAGCAGCAAATCTGGGACAGGGGGCTTTAGGGAGACCCAGTACTTC	CASSKSGTGGFRETQYF	-	TRBV21-1	TRBJ2-5	-